A single sample is the source of the 2 T cell receptor beta chains below, sequenced in a study of CD8 T cells in ankylosing spondylitis. Notes on the study in general: In ankylosing spondylitis blood, a motif of seven to nine highly homologous TCR beta variants appeared characteristic.

Each CDR3 protein gets one entry after TCRdb re-called the 5' RACE reads with MiXCR. The sample consists of about 540,000 distinct CDR3 sequences, roughly an eighth of them appearing once. What these receptors recognize is not known. Sequencing was carried out using blood, either unsorted or a sorted T cell fraction (not recorded which). The receptors derive from a male donor with ankylosing spondylitis.

CDR3 DNA sequence: TGTGCCAGCAGTGAAGGGGGTTGGCAAGAGACCCAGTACTTC. Translating gives CASSEGGWQETQYF. This chain connects TRBV25-1 to TRBJ2-5; tentatively, D is TRBD1 or TRBD2 (5 bases each). Germline CDR1 and CDR2: MGHDK and SYGVNS. The CDR3 covers 14 residues. V gave up 2 bases and J gave up 2 bases, with 9 bases separating them.

V gene TRBV5-5 combines with J gene TRBJ2-1; D perhaps matches TRBD2 (5 bases). Per the germline V gene, CDR1 is SGHKS and CDR2 is YYEKEE (reference sequence). The CDR3 runs 14 residues. V lost 4 bases and J lost 8, with 16 bases in between. The CDR3 region is CASSVWASSDEQFF. CDR3 bases: TGTGCCAGCAGCGTCTGGGCTAGCTCCGATGAGCAGTTCTTC.